The rows below give T cell receptor beta chains drawn from one sample of a study of blood T cell repertoires in COVID-19. The assay was immunoSEQ multiplex PCR, and TCRdb's table has in-frame clones only and misses some. Of around 190,000 clones listed, approximately 87% are singletons. The material sequenced was peripheral blood. The receptors stem from a man in his sixties or seventies with active or convalescent COVID-19. Both conserved end residues are part of each CDR3. The D gene is left open where the match is weak. Rows give clone size only sometimes, using once, few, many, or a class for an expanded clone.

V: TRBV9
size: .
J: TRBJ1-5
D: .
CDR3: CASSPGDLLWGQPQHF
DNA: TGTGCCAGCAGCCCAGGGGACCTCCTCTGGGGTCAGCCCCAGCATTTT

V: TRBV24-1
size: once
J: TRBJ2-6
D: TRBD1
CDR3: CATSDPPGQVTTGANVLTF
DNA: TGTGCCACCAGTGATCCTCCGGGACAGGTAACTACTGGGGCCAACGTCCTGACTTTC

V: TRBV2
size: few
J: TRBJ1-5
D: .
CDR3: CASSQEALSNQPQHF
DNA: TGTGCCAGCAGCCAAGAGGCCTTGAGCAATCAGCCCCAGCATTTT

V: TRBV9
size: .
J: TRBJ1-3
D: .
CDR3: CASSAAYASGNTIYF
DNA: TGTGCCAGCAGCGCCGCCTATGCCTCTGGAAACACCATATATTTT

V: TRBV5-1
size: few
J: TRBJ1-5
D: .
CDR3: CAGGGLQPQHF
DNA: TGCGCCGGCGGGGGCCTTCAGCCCCAGCATTTT

V: TRBV14
size: .
J: TRBJ1-1
D: TRBD1
CDR3: CASSSGTDRARSTEAFF
DNA: TGTGCCAGCAGCTCGGGAACGGACAGGGCTCGGAGCACTGAAGCTTTCTTT

V: TRBV5-5
size: .
J: TRBJ2-2
D: .
CDR3: CASSLLRNTGELFF
DNA: TGTGCCAGCAGCTTGCTACGTAACACCGGGGAGCTGTTTTTT

V: TRBV6-5
size: .
J: TRBJ1-2
D: .
CDR3: CASRGGRVYGYTF
DNA: TGTGCCAGCCGGGGGGGCAGGGTATATGGCTACACCTTC

V: TRBV30
size: .
J: TRBJ2-3
D: TRBD1
CDR3: CAWTRAGGMADTQYF
DNA: TGTGCCTGGACCCGGGCAGGGGGCATGGCAGATACGCAGTATTTT

V: TRBV5-1
size: .
J: TRBJ1-2
D: TRBD1
CDR3: CASSTGQGLYGYTF
DNA: TGCGCCAGCAGCACTGGACAGGGGTTGTATGGCTACACCTTC

V: TRBV18
size: few
J: TRBJ1-1
D: .
CDR3: CASSEMNTEAFF
DNA: TGTGCCAGCTCAGAGATGAACACTGAAGCTTTCTTT

V: TRBV6-2/TRBV6-3
size: .
J: TRBJ2-5
D: TRBD1
CDR3: CASSHNRGQETQYF
DNA: TGTGCCAGCAGTCACAACAGGGGACAAGAGACCCAGTACTTC

V: TRBV28
size: .
J: TRBJ1-4
D: TRBD1
CDR3: CASSSQGRSGEKLFF
DNA: TGTGCCAGCAGTTCACAGGGGCGGTCTGGTGAAAAACTGTTTTTT

V: TRBV3-1/TRBV3-2
size: .
J: TRBJ1-2
D: .
CDR3: CASSQGRGGYYGYTF
DNA: TGTGCCAGCAGCCAAGGTCGCGGCGGCTACTATGGCTACACCTTC